Each of the 25 T cell receptor beta chains below was sequenced from the same sample in a study of blood T cell repertoires in COVID-19 (dated by TCRdb to 2020 to 2021). To prepare the library, the immunoSEQ multiplex PCR assay was applied. This is the immuneACCESS table as TCRdb keeps it, with only in-frame sequences that have V and J called. A part of the clones is gone; compared with another copy, unresolved V genes explain less than half, and the rest is unexplained. Present in this sample are under 25,000 clones, 80% to 90% of which were seen just once. The ten most abundant clones make up under 4% of the sample. The sample taken for sequencing was peripheral blood. These receptors all stem from a human donor in a cohort sampled during active COVID-19.

This chain connects TRBV5-1 to TRBJ2-7; 11 bases are a match to TRBD2. Looked up from germline, CDR1 is SGHRS and CDR2 is YFSETQ. The length of the CDR3 is 16 residues. V dropped 1 base and J dropped 0; count of bases not matched to a gene: 3. CDR3 residues: CASSLTSGSFSYEQYF. The CDR3 bases are TGCGCCAGCAGCTTGACTAGCGGGAGCTTCTCCTACGAGCAGTACTTC.

DNA of the CDR3: TGTGCCAGCAGCCAAGATAGGACAGTAGCTAACTATGGCTACACCTTC. Encoded protein: CASSQDRTVANYGYTF. J is TRBJ1-2 and V is TRBV3-1 (or the pseudogene TRBV3-2); D may be TRBD1 (6 bases). Germline loops: CDR1 LGHDT, CDR2 YNNKEL (reference sequence). The V and J ends lost 0 bases and 0 bases respectively, with 11 bases between them. This CDR3 has 16 amino acids.

This clone was seen only once. V usage is TRBV6-5 and J usage is TRBJ2-1, with TRBD2 matching 9 bases. J gave up 0 bases and V 8 bases, and 5 bases lay outside the gene matches. The CDR3 extends over 15 amino acids. Per the germline V gene, CDR1 is MNHEY and CDR2 is SVGAGI. The CDR3 loop reads CASGKTSGSYNEQFF. Written as DNA, the CDR3 is TGTGCCAGCGGGAAGACTAGCGGCTCCTACAATGAGCAGTTCTTC.

This rearrangement joins TRBV9 to TRBJ1-3, with 7 nucleotides matching TRBD1. J lost 2 bases, V lost 4 bases, and 6 bases had no gene match. The CDR3 is 15 residues long. Germline V lookup: CDR1 SGDLS, CDR2 YYNGEE. CDR3 loop: CASSPGQTTGNTIYF. The DNA for the CDR3 is TGTGCCAGCAGCCCGGGACAGACTACTGGAAACACCATATATTTT.

J is TRBJ1-5 and V is TRBV4-1; D is undetermined. The V end was cut by 6 bases, the J end by 3 bases, with 12 bases between. Per the germline V gene, CDR1 is MGHRA and CDR2 is YSYEKL. The CDR3 is 14 residues long. This CDR3 reads CASSPDILNQPQHF. CDR3 DNA: TGCGCCAGCAGTCCCGACATACTCAATCAGCCCCAGCATTTT.

This sequence joins TRBV6-4 and TRBJ2-1; 15 bases align to TRBD2. CDR1 MRHNA and CDR2 SNTAGT come from the germline V gene. The CDR3 is made up of 16 amino acids. The junction had 0 bases not matched to a gene; V was cut back by 0 bases and J by 6 bases. CDR3 protein: CASSDSGLAGGNEQFF. CDR3 coding DNA: TGTGCCAGCAGTGACTCGGGACTAGCGGGGGGCAATGAGCAGTTCTTC.

In its sample, this clone was seen a few times. V is TRBV7-9 and J is TRBJ1-2, with D perhaps matching TRBD1 (5 bases). Deletions cut 4 bases from V and 0 bases from J, with 9 bases between. The CDR3 is 14 residues long. CDR1 and CDR2 (germline): SEHNR, FQNEAQ (reference sequence). CDR3 loop: CASSSDITNYGYTF. In nucleotides, the CDR3 is TGTGCCAGCAGCTCGGACATCACTAACTATGGCTACACCTTC.

The sample holds a few counts of this clone. The V and J genes are TRBV5-1 and TRBJ2-7; D might be TRBD2 (5 bases). This CDR3 is built from 12 residues. Germline V lookup: CDR1 SGHRS, CDR2 YFSETQ. V was pared by 6 bases and J by 0 bases, with 7 bases between. CDR3 sequence reads: CASTRDSYEQYF. The CDR3 nucleotides read TGCGCCAGCACTCGGGACTCCTACGAGCAGTACTTC.

This sequence joins TRBV28 and TRBJ2-1; 9 bases line up with TRBD1. V trimming: 5 bases; J trimming: 6 bases; junction bases outside the gene matches: 5. Germline CDR1 MDHEN, CDR2 SYDVKM. The CDR3 runs 14 residues. CDR3 sequence (DNA): TGTGCCAGCAGTCCCACAGGGGGCGTCAATGAGCAGTTCTTC. Protein sequence: CASSPTGGVNEQFF.

The V gene is TRBV18, the J gene TRBJ2-3; D unresolved. V was cut by 4 bases and J by 0 bases, with 5 bases left in between. Germline CDR1 KGHSH, CDR2 LQKENI. This CDR3 is 13 amino acids long. The CDR3 sequence is CASSRGSTDTQYF. The CDR3 DNA sequence: TGTGCCAGCTCACGCGGAAGCACAGATACGCAGTATTTT.

This sequence joins TRBV6-5 and TRBJ2-3; possibly TRBD1 for D (6 bases). The germline CDR1 and CDR2 sequences are MNHEY and SVGAGI. The CDR3 has 15 residues. V gave up 3 bases and J gave up 0 bases, with 10 bases separating them. The CDR3: CASSYRGMSTDTQYF. CDR3 in DNA: TGTGCCAGCAGTTATAGGGGGATGAGCACAGATACGCAGTATTTT.

The chain is built from TRBV5-1 and TRBJ1-5; 8 bases agree with TRBD1. Germline CDR1 SGHRS, CDR2 YFSETQ. With 1 base clipped from V and 8 bases from J, the junction kept 5 bases outside the gene matches. This CDR3 region has 14 residues. The CDR3 sequence: CASSLSGGGEPQHF. The CDR3 nucleotides read TGCGCCAGCAGCTTGTCAGGGGGCGGTGAGCCCCAGCATTTT.

The chain couples TRBV11-2 to TRBJ2-5; D is possibly TRBD1 (6 bases). Germline loops: CDR1 SGHAT, CDR2 FQNNGV. V was clipped by 1 base and J by 4 bases, with 16 bases between them. The CDR3 is 16 amino acids. In DNA form, the CDR3 reads TGTGCCAGCAGCTTAGCCGTCCAGGGGCGCTCAGAGACCCAGTACTTC. It is translated as CASSLAVQGRSETQYF.

V is TRBV15 and J is TRBJ1-5; no definite D call. CDR1 and CDR2 (germline): LNHNV, YYDKDF (reference sequence). V lost 1 base and J lost 7, with 8 bases in between. The CDR3 contains 13 residues. CDR3 residues: CATSRGHGQPQHF. CDR3 coding DNA: TGTGCCACCAGCAGAGGTCATGGCCAGCCCCAGCATTTT.

The rearrangement joins TRBV11-3 to TRBJ2-7; 8 bases are a match to TRBD2. CDR1 and CDR2 from the germline V gene are SGHNT and YENEEA. The ends lost 5 bases at V and 3 bases at J; junction bases unmatched: 6. This CDR3 region has 14 residues. CDR3: CASSGTGTSYEQYF. For the CDR3, the DNA is TGTGCCAGCAGCGGCACCGGGACTAGCTACGAGCAGTACTTC.

The chain joins TRBV19 to TRBJ2-1; 12 bases align to TRBD1. The CDR3 runs 16 residues. The germline V gene encodes CDR1 LNHDA and CDR2 SQIVND (reference sequence). J gave up 6 bases and V 5 bases, and 8 bases lay outside the gene matches. The chain's CDR3 is CASSVRSGQGANEQFF. The CDR3 bases are TGTGCCAGTAGTGTACGATCGGGACAGGGGGCCAATGAGCAGTTCTTC.

V gene TRBV5-4 combines with J gene TRBJ2-5; D might be TRBD2 (6 bases). Germline V lookup: CDR1 SGHNT, CDR2 YYREEE (reference sequence). The CDR3 totals 15 residues. The germline V and J ends were trimmed by 6 bases and 4 bases, with 19 bases remaining between them. The chain's CDR3 is CASTLFGRGVETQYF. Here the CDR3 DNA reads TGTGCCAGCACCCTGTTCGGGAGAGGGGTAGAGACCCAGTACTTC.

The chain carries TRBV11-1 and TRBJ2-1, with D unresolved. Trimming removed 7 bases from V and 6 bases from J, with 16 bases in between. The CDR3 runs 14 residues. CDR1 SGHAT and CDR2 FQDESV come from the germline V gene (reference sequence). The CDR3 loop is CASTARLDRNEQFF. CDR3 coding DNA: TGTGCCAGCACCGCCCGGCTAGACCGCAATGAGCAGTTCTTC.

V gene TRBV28 combines with J gene TRBJ2-2; 11 bases fit TRBD2. The length of the CDR3 is 16 residues. CDR1 is MDHEN and CDR2 is SYDVKM in the germline V gene. With 6 bases clipped from V and 4 bases from J, the junction kept 7 bases outside the gene matches. The CDR3, as DNA: TGTGCCAGCAGATTCAGACTAGCGGGACGCACCGGGGAGCTGTTTTTT. Translation gives CASRFRLAGRTGELFF.

The rearrangement uses TRBV19 and TRBJ2-7, with 9 bases identical to TRBD1. The CDR3 has 15 residues. Germline V CDR1 and CDR2: LNHDA, SQIVND (reference sequence). The V gene end was trimmed by 2 bases and the J gene end by 4 bases; junction bases not matched to a gene: 6. CDR3 nucleotides: TGTGCCAGTAGTATATTATATGGGACAGGGTACGAGCAGTACTTC. Protein sequence: CASSILYGTGYEQYF.

The V call is TRBV2, the J call TRBJ2-1, with 8 bases identical to TRBD2. In germline, CDR1 is SNHLY, CDR2 FYNNEI. The ends lost 7 bases at V and 0 bases at J; junction bases unmatched: 5. The CDR3 spans 15 residues. The CDR3 bases are TGTGCCAGCAAAGAGCGGGAGAGCTCCTACAATGAGCAGTTCTTC. Residues: CASKERESSYNEQFF.

This sequence joins TRBV24-1 and TRBJ2-2; 7 bases are a match to TRBD1. The trim removed 10 bases at V and 7 bases at J, leaving 5 bases unmatched. Germline values: CDR1 KGHDR, CDR2 SFDVKD. The CDR3 contains 12 residues. The CDR3 loop reads CATRGGYGELFF. The DNA for the CDR3 is TGTGCCACGAGAGGGGGCTACGGGGAGCTGTTTTTT.

The chain couples TRBV7-8 to TRBJ2-2; 14 bases map to TRBD2. The V gene end was trimmed by 5 bases and the J gene end by 1 base; junction bases not matched to a gene: 9. The CDR3 contains 19 residues. From germline, CDR1 is SGHVS and CDR2 FQNEAQ. DNA for the CDR3: TGTGCCAGCAGCAACCGTCGACTAGCGGGAGGGCTGAACACCGGGGAGCTGTTTTTT. Translating gives CASSNRRLAGGLNTGELFF.

The gene calls are TRBV24-1 and TRBJ2-2; D gene uncertain. Germline V gene sequence: CDR1 KGHDR, CDR2 SFDVKD. This CDR3 has 13 residues. The ends were cut back, 1 base at V and 6 bases at J, with 5 bases in the middle. CDR3 coding DNA: TGTGCCACCAGTGATTTTCTCCCCGGGGAGCTGTTTTTT. This sequence encodes CATSDFLPGELFF.

This rearrangement joins TRBV18 to TRBJ1-4, with D possibly matching TRBD1 (5 bases). The CDR3 runs to 16 residues. CDR1 is KGHSH, CDR2 LQKENI, per germline. Deletions cut 2 bases from V and 3 bases from J, with 13 bases between. The CDR3 sequence is CASSPWAGKANEKLFF. As DNA, the CDR3 is TGTGCCAGCTCACCATGGGCAGGGAAAGCTAATGAAAAACTGTTTTTT. The whole variable domain, filled in from reference TRBV18 and TRBJ1-4, reads NAGVMQNPRHLVRRRGQEARLRCSPMKGHSHVYWYRQLPEEGLKFMVYLQKENIIDESGMPKERFSAEFPKEGPSILRIQQVVRGDSAAYFCASSPWAGKANEKLFFGSGTQLSVL.